Here is one T cell receptor (delta chain) with its context. A far larger clone is only one base removed, so a read error is likely. The sample has other DNA sequences that encode this CDR3 too. The CDR3 runs 14 residues. Germline V gives CDR1 GEAIGNYY, CDR2 EKD. V lost 4 bases, J lost 5 bases, and 3 bases stayed unmatched. TCRdb fed the reads to CATT. The repertoire holds nearly 8,500 delta-chain clones, with about 1.6% as singletons. This specimen belongs to a study of gamma-delta chains in newborns, infants, children. Overall study context: Innate gammadelta T cells reportedly expand polyclonally right after birth, driven by microbial exposure, per the title.

The chain has TRDV2 and TRDJ2, with 10 bases that match TRDD3. The TCR was taken from a child who was a newborn, infant or young child, either healthy, febrile or measles-vaccinated (not recorded which). Sequenced sample: blood. CDR3 sequence: CACDILGDTAQLFF. The CDR3 DNA follows: TGTGCCTGTGATATACTGGGGGATACAGCACAACTCTTCTTT.